This TCR beta chain was observed in a study of blood T cell dynamics during melanoma immunotherapy. Study-wide context: First-line therapy was either pembrolizumab or nivolumab with ipilimumab for metastatic melanoma.

As for time point: week 3, after first cycle of checkpoint inhibitor. Response was assessed by RECIST 1.1 at 12 weeks, except two rapid progressors. Prior systemic cancer therapy, immunosuppressant use and other active malignancies excluded patients. This table comes from immunoSEQ multiplex PCR, and its TCRdb copy is limited to in-frame clones, with some not included. The table lists about 15,000 clones, approximately 90% of them singletons, with 7.8% in the top ten. Germline loops: CDR1 MDHEN, CDR2 SYDVKM. The V end lost 5 bases, the J end lost 11 bases, and 19 bases lay between the germline ends. This CDR3 region has 14 residues.

The chain employs TRBV28 and TRBJ1-5; perhaps TRBD1 as D (6 bases). Sequenced material: blood, taken from a patient treated with checkpoint blockade. The clonotype originates from a human donor with melanoma. The DNA for the CDR3 is TGTGCCAGCAGTGAACCCAGGGGCCACAGGGCCCAGCATTTT. It translates to CASSEPRGHRAQHF.